Listed below are T cell receptor beta chains from one sample, sequenced in a study of blood T cell repertoires in COVID-19. The assay was immunoSEQ multiplex PCR, and TCRdb's table has in-frame clones only and misses some. Of some 180,000 clones in the sample, 85% to 90% were seen once. The sample comprised peripheral blood. The receptors were gathered from an elderly woman with COVID-19, enrolled during active disease. Each CDR3 is given with its conserved first and last residue. Expanded clones are given a class, and other clones once, few, many or no size at all.

15,NA,TRBV18,TRBJ2-1,CASSKTTGTYNEQFF
18,NA,TRBV7-9,TRBJ2-2,CASSPLGASGLRGGELFF
14,many,TRBV4-3,TRBJ2-1,CASSRASSYNEQFF
18,NA,TRBV6-6,TRBJ2-3,CASSHVLSGSTRTDTQYF
12,NA,TRBV29-1,TRBJ1-2,CSAGAYNYGYTF
16,NA,TRBV5-4,TRBJ2-3,CASSLEASGRADTQYF
17,NA,TRBV19,TRBJ2-3,CASSIPLGLAVTDTQYF
14,NA,TRBV6-5,TRBJ1-1,CASSYADMNTEAFF
15,NA,TRBV6-5,TRBJ1-4,CASSRGGTGNEKLFF
13,NA,TRBV12-3/TRBV12-4,TRBJ1-1,CASSLRDRGQAFF
15,NA,TRBV6-1,TRBJ1-6,CASSERQGSVSPLHF
13,NA,TRBV6-5,TRBJ1-1,CASSVRGYTEAFF
18,NA,TRBV27,TRBJ2-2,CASSARVPLAGDTGELFF
16,once,TRBV28,TRBJ2-7,CASSLRGGAGSYEQYF
18,few,TRBV27,TRBJ1-6,CASSLKVDRVNGNSPLHF
15,NA,TRBV27,TRBJ2-7,CASSLGAARSQGQYF
15,NA,TRBV25-1,TRBJ1-2,CASSEGQGDDYGYTF
12,few,TRBV7-9,TRBJ2-1,CASSGSGTSKFF
16,NA,TRBV5-4,TRBJ2-2,CASSNPGLAGAGELFF
16,NA,TRBV5-4,TRBJ2-1,CASSYKAGGPNNEQFF
16,once,TRBV24-1,TRBJ1-4,CATSDPAGYGDEKLFF
21,NA,TRBV4-3,TRBJ1-5,CASSQDAPRQTHEIRNQPQHF
15,NA,TRBV5-1,TRBJ2-1,CASSPLAGGDNEQFF
14,NA,TRBV3-1/TRBV3-2,TRBJ1-1,CASSQVHRGTEAFF
13,NA,TRBV7-2,TRBJ2-7,CASGVRNHYEQYF
14,NA,TRBV28,TRBJ2-7,CASSFERVPYEQYF
13,NA,TRBV24-1,TRBJ2-7,CATSDPTSGRSGF
15,NA,TRBV11-2,TRBJ2-5,CASSLGPGQKETQYF
12,NA,TRBV3-1/TRBV3-2,TRBJ2-1,CASSPLADEQFF
17,NA,TRBV10-3,TRBJ1-1,CAIRAGTGGFRQPEAFF
14,few,TRBV11-2,TRBJ2-7,CASSLGADTSVQYF
13,NA,TRBV28,TRBJ1-5,CASGGQGTRPQHF
17,NA,TRBV7-9,TRBJ1-5,CASSLDRGPLSNQPQHF
18,NA,TRBV5-1,TRBJ2-5,CASSLVRGVLAGQETQYF
16,NA,TRBV13,TRBJ2-1,CASSIAGLADYNEQFF
15,NA,TRBV3-1/TRBV3-2,TRBJ2-2,CASTKGVGNTGELFF
14,NA,TRBV11-1,TRBJ2-1,CASSLRGQGFEQFF
15,NA,TRBV7-3,TRBJ2-5,CASSTGTGPGETQYF
15,NA,TRBV5-4,TRBJ2-1,CASSLTGLAGSEQFF
14,NA,TRBV5-1,TRBJ1-2,CASSEGSAGDGYTF
15,NA,TRBV5-5,TRBJ2-7,CASSLDQGYSYEQYF
13,NA,TRBV29-1,TRBJ2-1,CSVGGGRWDEQFF
14,NA,TRBV6-5,TRBJ1-2,CASSNIDRVAGYTF
14,once,TRBV3-1/TRBV3-2,TRBJ2-7,CASSQSQQVYEQYF
15,NA,TRBV4-1,TRBJ1-6,CASSQDVGQNSPLHF
13,NA,TRBV11-1,TRBJ2-1,CASSLEGGHEQFF
13,once,TRBV7-9,TRBJ2-1,CASSAKTSNEQFF
16,NA,TRBV5-1,TRBJ2-3,CASSLLAGENTDTQYF
13,NA,TRBV12-3/TRBV12-4,TRBJ2-1,CASSLVSGGEQFF
16,NA,TRBV28,TRBJ1-3,CASSNGGATTGNTIYF
17,NA,TRBV28,TRBJ2-3,CASSLWTSGRGTDTQYF
13,NA,TRBV5-1,TRBJ1-1,CASSIQGNTEAFF
15,NA,TRBV6-5,TRBJ1-3,CASSYSRGQGNTIYF
14,NA,TRBV6-5,TRBJ1-1,CASSYAQGSYEAFF
15,NA,TRBV5-4,TRBJ2-3,CASSTAGHHTDTQYF
14,NA,TRBV5-6,TRBJ2-7,CASSFSGSSYEQYF
17,NA,TRBV9,TRBJ2-1,CASSEAPGTGGAGEQFF
17,NA,TRBV2,TRBJ2-1,CASSRGSGGGSYNEQFF
15,NA,TRBV6-1,TRBJ1-2,CASSEGPQGVYGYTF